The 5 T cell receptor beta chains reported below all come from one sample, sequenced in a study of blood T cells in healthy people across ages. Using a J-beta primer mix together with a sample-barcoded 5' primer, a second PCR was run for about 7 to 12 cycles. TCRdb reprocessed the 5' RACE reads with MiXCR, giving one entry per CDR3 protein. The sample comprises 700,000 to 850,000 distinct CDR3 sequences, 30% to 45% of which are singletons, and under 15% rests with the top ten. The sequenced sample consisted of blood. Receptors were obtained from a man aged 18-30 years in good health.

In its sample, this clonotype was seen many times. The rearrangement links TRBV7-2 to TRBJ1-1; D may be TRBD1 (6 bases). Germline loops: CDR1 SGHTA, CDR2 FQGNSA. V was pared by 5 bases and J by 7 bases, with 11 bases between. CDR3 length: 12 amino acids. CDR3 sequence: CASSLNRVEAFF. The DNA of the CDR3 is TGTGCCAGCAGCCTCAACAGGGTTGAAGCTTTCTTT. The full variable domain, completed using reference TRBV7-2 and TRBJ1-1, is GAGVSQSPSNKVTEKGKDVELRCDPISGHTALYWYRQSLGQGLEFLIYFQGNSAPDKSGLPSDRFSAERTGGSVSTLTIQRTQQEDSAVYLCASSLNRVEAFFGQGTRLTVV.

V usage is TRBV13 and J usage is TRBJ2-7; 8 nucleotides align to TRBD1. Germline assignment: CDR1 PRHDT and CDR2 FYEKMQ (reference sequence). The CDR3 length is 15 residues. V dropped 4 bases and J dropped 3; count of bases not matched to a gene: 8. The CDR3 loop reads CASSSGPGQVYEQYF. CDR3 nucleotide sequence: TGTGCCAGCAGCTCTGGTCCGGGACAGGTCTACGAGCAGTACTTC.

As regards this clonotype: With a much larger clone just one base away, this may be a read error. The chain couples TRBV11-2 to TRBJ2-7; D gene unclear. The CDR3 runs to 14 residues. The germline CDR1 and CDR2 sequences are SGHAT and FQNNGV. Deletions cut 5 bases from V and 4 bases from J, with 15 bases between. CDR3 amino acids: CASSVGAQAYEQYF. The CDR3 DNA is TGTGCCAGCAGCGTAGGCGCCCAGGCGTACGAGCAGTACTTC.

V and J are TRBV5-1 and TRBJ1-1; TRBD1 might be the D (5 bases). Germline V gene data show CDR1 as SGHRS and CDR2 as YFSETQ. Trimming pared 4 bases from V and 1 base from J, leaving 14 bases between. This CDR3 has 15 amino acids. DNA for the CDR3: TGCGCCAGCAGCCCGAGAGGGGTGGAGAACACTGAAGCTTTCTTT. Its translation is CASSPRGVENTEAFF. The variable domain in full, with the rest retrieved from reference TRBV5-1 and TRBJ1-1, is KAGVTQTPRYLIKTRGQQVTLSCSPISGHRSVSWYQQTPGQGLQFLFEYFSETQRNKGNFPGRFSGRQFSNSRSEMNVSTLELGDSALYLCASSPRGVENTEAFFGQGTRLTVV.

The rearrangement links TRBV15 to TRBJ1-4; D is possibly TRBD1 (5 bases). The CDR3 has 15 residues. Looked up from germline, CDR1 is LNHNV and CDR2 is YYDKDF (reference sequence). The ends were cut back, 2 bases at V and 7 bases at J, with 14 bases in the middle. CDR3: CATSRNRGSGEKLFF. The CDR3 DNA is TGTGCCACCAGCAGAAATCGGGGGTCGGGTGAAAAACTGTTTTTT. Supplemented by reference TRBV15 and TRBJ1-4, the full variable domain reads DAMVIQNPRYQVTQFGKPVTLSCSQTLNHNVMYWYQQKSSQAPKLLFHYYDKDFNNEADTPDNFQSRRPNTSFCFLDIRSPGLGDTAMYLCATSRNRGSGEKLFFGSGTQLSVL.